Listed here are 27 T cell receptor beta chains from one sample, sequenced in a study of blood T cell repertoires in COVID-19. TCRdb's copy holds only in-frame clones and misses some; the assay was immunoSEQ multiplex PCR. The sample lists around 150,000 clones, about 83% seen once, with less than 9.5% in the top ten. Sequenced input: peripheral blood. The source of these receptors is a man in his sixties with acute or convalescent COVID-19.

V gene TRBV5-1 combines with J gene TRBJ2-7, with D perhaps matching TRBD1 (5 bases). The CDR3 sequence is 13 residues long. From germline, CDR1 is SGHRS and CDR2 YFSETQ. V shed 4 bases and J shed 4 bases, with 12 bases lying between them. The CDR3 nucleotides read TGCGCCAGCAGCCAACAGACAGAATACGAGCAGTACTTC. Translating gives CASSQQTEYEQYF.

The chain couples TRBV19 to TRBJ1-5; D gene unclear. This CDR3 is 15 amino acids long. Deletions cut 5 bases from V and 1 base from J, with 12 bases between. Germline lookup yields CDR1 LNHDA and CDR2 SQIVND (reference sequence). DNA of the CDR3: TGTGCCAGTAGTCCGTTGATGGGCAGCAATCAGCCCCAGCATTTT. Protein product: CASSPLMGSNQPQHF.

The table lists this clone with a few counts. The chain has TRBV2 and TRBJ1-5; maybe TRBD1 (6 bases). Germline V gene sequence: CDR1 SNHLY, CDR2 FYNNEI. CDR3 length: 15 residues. The V gene lost 1 base and the J gene lost 2 bases, with 9 bases spanning the gap. In DNA, the CDR3 is TGTGCCAGCAGTGAAGGACAGGCAGGCAATCAGCCCCAGCATTTT. It yields the protein CASSEGQAGNQPQHF.

This CDR3 reads CASSLADGTGKNTQYF. The CDR3 nucleotides are TGTGCCAGCAGCTTAGCGGATGGGACAGGGAAAAATACGCAGTATTTT. The chain uses TRBV7-9 and TRBJ2-3; 9 bases match TRBD1. The ends lost 0 bases at V and 7 bases at J; junction bases unmatched: 8. CDR1 and CDR2 from the germline V gene are SEHNR and FQNEAQ (reference sequence). This CDR3 has 16 amino acids.

The chain links TRBV7-9 to TRBJ1-5; 9 bases map to TRBD1. This CDR3 spans 15 amino acids. Germline CDR1 is SEHNR and CDR2 is FQNEAQ (reference sequence). Trimming cost V 3 bases and J 5 bases; bases outside gene matches: 5. CDR3: CASSFGQGWYQPQHF. The CDR3 DNA reads as TGTGCCAGCAGCTTCGGACAGGGGTGGTATCAGCCCCAGCATTTT. The full variable domain, its missing parts supplied by reference TRBV7-9 and TRBJ1-5, is DTGVSQNPRHKITKRGQNVTFRCDPISEHNRLYWYRQTLGQGPEFLTYFQNEAQLEKSRLLSDRFSAERPKGSFSTLEIQRTEQGDSAMYLCASSFGQGWYQPQHFGDGTRLSIL.

The table lists this clone with a count of one. The chain combines TRBV2 with TRBJ1-1, with 8 bases identical to TRBD1. Trimming at V came to 4 bases and at J to 8 bases, leaving 6 bases not matched to a gene. Germline V gene sequence: CDR1 SNHLY, CDR2 FYNNEI. The CDR3 sequence is 13 residues long. The CDR3 nucleotides are TGTGCCAGCAGTGGTGACAGGGGCGGGGAAGCTTTCTTT. Protein product: CASSGDRGGEAFF.

This chain uses TRBV10-3 with TRBJ2-7, with 11 bases matching TRBD2. V shed 6 bases, J shed 3 bases, and the junction held 10 bases outside the gene matches. Germline assignment: CDR1 ENHRY and CDR2 SYGVKD. The CDR3 is made up of 16 amino acids. The CDR3 DNA reads TGTGCCATCAGCGACGCCGGGACTAGCGGATTCTACGAGCAGTACTTC. It codes for CAISDAGTSGFYEQYF.

The V and J genes are TRBV25-1 and TRBJ1-5, with TRBD1 as a possible D gene (6 bases). The V gene's germline CDR1 is MGHDK and CDR2 SYGVNS. V lost 3 bases, J lost 7 bases, and 13 bases lay in between. This CDR3 has 14 residues. CDR3 DNA sequence: TGTGCCAGCAGTGACAGGGGAGCCGGGCAGCCCCAGCATTTT. Residues: CASSDRGAGQPQHF.

The chain couples TRBV11-2 to TRBJ2-7; D possibly corresponds to TRBD2 (6 bases). Germline values: CDR1 SGHAT, CDR2 FQNNGV. The CDR3 spans 13 residues. Trimming pared 3 bases from V and 2 bases from J, leaving 8 bases between. The CDR3 spells CASSFGGPYEQYF. Here the CDR3 DNA reads TGTGCCAGCAGCTTCGGAGGGCCCTACGAGCAGTACTTC. Combining the CDR3 with reference TRBV11-2 and TRBJ2-7 gives the whole variable domain EAGVAQSPRYKIIEKRQSVAFWCNPISGHATLYWYQQILGQGPKLLIQFQNNGVVDDSQLPKDRFSAERLKGVDSTLKIQPAKLEDSAVYLCASSFGGPYEQYFGPGTRLTVT.

This chain joins TRBV5-1 and TRBJ1-1, with a weak D call TRBD1 (5 bases). The CDR3 is 13 residues long. The ends were cut back, 3 bases at V and 1 base at J, with 7 bases in the middle. Germline CDR1 SGHRS, CDR2 YFSETQ. In DNA, the CDR3 is TGCGCCAGCAGCTCCGGACAGAACACTGAAGCTTTCTTT. Amino acid sequence: CASSSGQNTEAFF.

The chain couples TRBV9 to TRBJ2-2; D is possibly TRBD2 (6 bases). Per the germline V gene, CDR1 is SGDLS and CDR2 is YYNGEE. Trimming cost V 3 bases and J 2 bases, with 11 bases left between them. The CDR3 is 15 amino acids. The CDR3 DNA is TGTGCCAGCAGCGCCTCCGGGAGTAACACCGGGGAGCTGTTTTTT. The encoded protein is CASSASGSNTGELFF.

V gene TRBV24-1 combines with J gene TRBJ2-7; D not resolved. Deletions cut 1 base from V and 6 bases from J, with 6 bases between. The CDR3 spans 12 residues. Germline CDR1 and CDR2: KGHDR and SFDVKD. The CDR3 spells CATSDFSREQYF. CDR3 DNA sequence: TGTGCCACCAGTGATTTTTCTCGCGAGCAGTACTTC.

V is TRBV2 and J is TRBJ1-2; D perhaps matches TRBD1 (6 bases). V lost 1 base and J 4 bases, leaving 13 bases between the germline ends. CDR3 length equals 15 residues. Germline values: CDR1 SNHLY, CDR2 FYNNEI. The DNA for the CDR3 is TGTGCCAGCAGTGAAGGGACAGTAGGTTCCTATGGCTACACCTTC. It encodes CASSEGTVGSYGYTF.

This chain joins TRBV24-1 and TRBJ1-5; possible D gene TRBD1, 6 bases. Trimming left V 3 bases short and J 7 bases short, with 12 bases between. Germline lookup yields CDR1 KGHDR and CDR2 SFDVKD. This CDR3 is 14 amino acids long. The CDR3 is CATSDPSGDQPQHF. CDR3 sequence (DNA): TGTGCCACCAGTGATCCCTCAGGGGACCAGCCCCAGCATTTT.

The J gene is TRBJ1-6, the V gene TRBV27, with D possibly TRBD1 on 5 matching bases. Germline loops: CDR1 MNHEY, CDR2 SMNVEV (reference sequence). The CDR3 is made up of 14 amino acids. Trimming took off 2 bases at V and 6 bases at J, with 8 bases between the two ends. The CDR3 sequence is CASSLGAANSPLHF. DNA of the CDR3: TGTGCCAGCAGTTTAGGGGCAGCTAATTCACCCCTCCACTTT.

This chain joins TRBV6-1 and TRBJ2-3; TRBD2 matches 8 bases. Germline V gene lookup returns CDR1 MNHNS and CDR2 SASEGT. The CDR3 length is 17 residues. The V gene end was trimmed by 1 base and the J gene end by 2 bases; junction bases not matched to a gene: 8. The CDR3 DNA sequence: TGTGCCAGCAGTGAAGAGTGGGCGGGGGGATACACAGATACGCAGTATTTT. Residues: CASSEEWAGGYTDTQYF.

The J gene is TRBJ1-4, the V gene TRBV28; a possible D gene is TRBD1 (6 bases). The germline gives CDR1 MDHEN, CDR2 SYDVKM. Trimming removed 6 bases at V and 4 bases at J, with 15 bases between. CDR3 length equals 15 residues. CDR3 nucleotides: TGTGCCAGCAGCCTTATACAGGGAGTTAATGAAAAACTGTTTTTT. Translated, it gives CASSLIQGVNEKLFF.

V and J are TRBV6-5 and TRBJ1-2; 10 nucleotides agree with TRBD1. After removal of 6 bases from V and 8 bases from J, the junction contained 6 bases not matched to a gene. This CDR3 spans 13 amino acids. Germline V gene sequence: CDR1 MNHEY, CDR2 SVGAGI. DNA for the CDR3: TGTGCCAGCAGATGGGACAGGGGAGGGGGCTACACCTTC. Translated: CASRWDRGGGYTF.

The chain employs TRBV19 and TRBJ2-3; D unresolved. The V gene's germline CDR1 is LNHDA and CDR2 SQIVND (reference sequence). The CDR3 contains 13 residues. Trimming stripped 1 base from V and 4 bases from J, with 6 bases between. The CDR3 nucleotides read TGTGCCAGTAGTATAGGGGCAGCAGATACGCAGTATTTT. This codes for CASSIGAADTQYF.

The genes are TRBV30 and TRBJ1-5; 7 nucleotides line up with TRBD1. Trimming at V came to 7 bases and at J to 7 bases, leaving 10 bases not matched to a gene. Germline V gene data show CDR1 as GTSNPN and CDR2 as SVGIG (reference sequence). CDR3 length: 13 amino acids. This CDR3 reads CAFSPGGEQPQHF. CDR3 DNA sequence: TGTGCCTTCAGCCCAGGGGGTGAACAGCCCCAGCATTTT.

The gene calls are TRBV30 and TRBJ2-3; tentatively, D is TRBD1 (5 bases). The V and J ends lost 0 bases and 0 bases respectively, with 7 bases between them. Germline loops: CDR1 GTSNPN, CDR2 SVGIG (reference sequence). This CDR3 spans 14 amino acids. The chain's CDR3 is CAWSVGVSTDTQYF. The CDR3 region has the DNA TGTGCCTGGAGTGTAGGGGTTAGCACAGATACGCAGTATTTT.

In its sample, this clone was seen a few times. This chain connects TRBV6-5 to TRBJ1-5; weak D call: TRBD1 (5 bases). V lost 6 bases and J 5 bases, leaving 11 bases between the germline ends. Germline values: CDR1 MNHEY, CDR2 SVGAGI. The CDR3 covers 13 residues. The CDR3, as DNA: TGTGCCAGCAGCACCGGGACTCATCAGCCCCAGCATTTT. It yields the protein CASSTGTHQPQHF.

This clone was counted between two and nine times. The rearrangement links TRBV24-1 to TRBJ2-1, with 7 positions matching TRBD1. CDR3 length: 17 amino acids. Germline lookup yields CDR1 KGHDR and CDR2 SFDVKD. Losses at the gene ends were 4 bases for V and 0 bases for J; bases not matched to a gene: 8. The DNA for the CDR3 is TGTGCCACCAGTGACCAGGACAGGTCAAGCTCCTACAATGAGCAGTTCTTC. Protein: CATSDQDRSSSYNEQFF.

This clone was recorded only once. The rearrangement links TRBV18 to TRBJ2-5, with 7 bases lining up with TRBD1. The V segment lost 5 bases and the J segment 2 bases; nucleotides outside the gene matches: 8. Germline CDR1 is KGHSH and CDR2 is LQKENI. The CDR3 sequence is 15 residues long. The CDR3 nucleotides are TGTGCCAGCTCAAATCCCGTACAGGGGCAAGAGACCCAGTACTTC. Protein product: CASSNPVQGQETQYF.

In this sample, this clone turned up once. This rearrangement joins TRBV10-2 to TRBJ2-7; 7 bases agree with TRBD2. From germline, CDR1 is WSHSY and CDR2 SAAADI. V was clipped by 8 bases and J by 6 bases; unmatched bases: 7. CDR3 length: 12 residues. CDR3 in amino acids: CASLTSPGEQYF. DNA of the CDR3: TGCGCCAGCTTGACTAGCCCGGGCGAGCAGTACTTC.

This clone was seen once. V is TRBV5-4 and J is TRBJ2-7; 11 nucleotides agree with TRBD1. The J segment lost 3 bases and the V segment lost 4 bases, leaving 3 bases of the junction unmatched. The CDR3 has 14 residues. Germline V gene lookup returns CDR1 SGHNT and CDR2 YYREEE (reference sequence). The CDR3 protein is CASSAGTGGYEQYF. CDR3 nucleotides: TGTGCCAGCAGCGCCGGGACAGGGGGCTACGAGCAGTACTTC.

The J gene is TRBJ2-5, the V gene TRBV7-3, with 8 bases fitting TRBD2. The CDR3 length is 14 residues. With 6 bases clipped from V and 5 bases from J, the junction kept 8 bases outside the gene matches. Per the germline V gene, CDR1 is SGHTA and CDR2 is FQGTGA. The CDR3 DNA reads as TGTGCCAGCAGTTCGGGGGGGCCGGTTGAGACCCAGTACTTC. Translation gives CASSSGGPVETQYF. Using reference TRBV7-3 and TRBJ2-5 for the parts outside the CDR3, the full variable domain is GAGVSQTPSNKVTEKGKYVELRCDPISGHTALYWYRQSLGQGPEFLIYFQGTGAADDSGLPNDRFFAVRPEGSVSTLKIQRTERGDSAVYLCASSSGGPVETQYFGPGTRLLVL.